This TCR beta chain emerged from a study of blood T cells in healthy people across ages. Study in general: Capturing about one barcoded beta molecule per two T cells was achieved by template switching. Broader study findings: Older age went with lower TCR beta diversity per million T cells, in a roughly linear way.

Through a sample-barcoded 5' primer and a J-beta primer mix, a second PCR was run for roughly 6 to 12 cycles. TCRdb recomputed calls from the 5' RACE reads with MiXCR, one row per CDR3 protein. Among 2 million or so distinct CDR3 sequences listed, roughly 49% were seen once. In its sample, this clonotype was seen many times. The target antigen is unknown. This CDR3 has 15 amino acids. Trimming removed 5 bases at V and 2 bases at J, with 15 bases between. It was ten milliliters of peripheral blood that were drawn from each donor. Total RNA amounts of at least 5 micrograms were extracted per sample. The chain employs TRBV12-3 or TRBV12-4 and TRBJ2-5, with D possibly matching TRBD2 (5 bases). Material for sequencing was blood. The clonotype was recovered from a woman aged 40 to 50 in good health. CDR3 coding DNA: TGTGCCAGCAGTCCCCGGGGTGCACTACAAGAGACCCAGTACTTC. It is translated as CASSPRGALQETQYF.